One sample yielded the 10 T cell receptor beta chains listed below, sequenced in a study of human T cells and chemical hapten exposure. Time point reported: patch test 3, about 24 weeks after DPC sensitization. As to treatment: therapeutic diphenylcyclopropenone sensitization with weekly scalp DPC. Total RNA was isolated from whole blood that had not been fractionated. TCRdb ran MiXCR on the RACE reads and lists one entry per CDR3 protein. The table includes under 50,000 distinct CDR3 sequences, 9.5% detected once. Specimen: whole blood, collected in connection with sensitization to the hapten diphenylcyclopropenone (DPC). The receptor source for this set is a man aged 50 or older with alopecia areata. Some clones in this sample may be carry-over from other donors' samples.

In its sample, this clonotype ranks as medium-sized (0.01 to 0.1%). The chain uses TRBV4-3 and TRBJ2-7, with D tentatively TRBD2 (6 bases). V was pared by 3 bases and J by 1 base, with 13 bases between. The V gene's germline CDR1 is LGHNA and CDR2 YSLEER. This CDR3 has 15 residues. The CDR3 DNA reads as TGCGCCAGCAGCCAGAGTGTCGGGACTTCCTACGAGCAGTACTTC. Amino acid sequence: CASSQSVGTSYEQYF.

The gene calls are TRBV28 and TRBJ1-1; D is undetermined. Trimming stripped 8 bases from V and 1 base from J, with 5 bases between. This CDR3 is built from 11 residues. Per the germline V gene, CDR1 is MDHEN and CDR2 is SYDVKM. CDR3 DNA: TGTGCCAGCGAGGGGAACACTGAAGCTTTCTTT. Its protein product is CASEGNTEAFF.

The table lists this clonotype with a few counts. The chain combines TRBV20-1 with TRBJ1-1, with D maybe TRBD1 (6 bases). V was shortened by 6 bases and J by 1 base, with 12 bases between the two germline ends. The V gene's germline CDR1 is DFQATT and CDR2 SNEGSKA (reference sequence). This CDR3 is built from 13 residues. The CDR3: CSALQGWNTEAFF. For the CDR3, the DNA is TGCAGTGCGCTACAGGGCTGGAACACTGAAGCTTTCTTT.

The sample holds many counts of this clonotype. V usage is TRBV18 and J usage is TRBJ2-1, with TRBD2 matching over 7 bases. Germline V lookup: CDR1 KGHSH, CDR2 LQKENI. This CDR3 spans 15 amino acids. V lost 0 bases, J lost 5 bases, and 4 bases stayed unmatched. CDR3 residues: CASSPPNSGDNEQFF. The CDR3 nucleotides are TGTGCCAGCTCACCACCTAACAGCGGGGACAATGAGCAGTTCTTC.

The chain couples TRBV12-3 or TRBV12-4 to TRBJ1-2; D may be TRBD1 (5 bases). Between the trimmed V and J ends, which lost 3 bases and 4 bases, there was a span of 9 bases. The CDR3 totals 13 residues. The CDR3 loop is CASSFGHAYGYTF. As DNA, the CDR3 is TGTGCCAGCAGTTTCGGACATGCCTATGGCTACACCTTC.

The chain links TRBV20-1 to TRBJ2-1, with 8 positions matching TRBD1. This CDR3 spans 15 amino acids. Germline assignment: CDR1 DFQATT and CDR2 SNEGSKA (reference sequence). The CDR3: CSSTGGASSYNEQFF. DNA for the CDR3: TGCAGCTCCACAGGGGGTGCTAGCTCCTACAATGAGCAGTTCTTC.

This sequence joins TRBV9 and TRBJ1-5, with TRBD1 matching 8 bases. This CDR3 spans 15 amino acids. The junction had 4 bases not matched to a gene; V was cut back by 5 bases and J by 0 bases. CDR1 and CDR2 (germline): SGDLS, YYNGEE. As DNA, the CDR3 is TGTGCCAGCAGTCCCGGACAGGGTAGCAATCAGCCCCAGCATTTT. This codes for CASSPGQGSNQPQHF.

This clonotype was counted only a few times. The chain employs TRBV6-5 and TRBJ2-1; weak D call: TRBD2 (6 bases). The germline CDR1 and CDR2 sequences are MNHEY and SVGAGI. This CDR3 spans 17 amino acids. The V and J ends lost 5 bases and 0 bases respectively, with 17 bases between them. The CDR3 DNA reads TGTGCCAGCAGTACCCGGGACTCCCGGAGCTCCTACAATGAGCAGTTCTTC. This translates into CASSTRDSRSSYNEQFF.

This clonotype was observed a handful of times. The junction does not match germline at one end; this may be a read error. V gene TRBV24-1 combines with J gene TRBJ2-7, with D tentatively TRBD2 (6 bases). This CDR3 comprises 12 residues. Per germline, CDR1 KGHDR and CDR2 SFDVKD. The CDR3 sequence is CATSDLRGNSNF. The CDR3 DNA sequence: TGTGCCACCAGTGATCTGCGGGGCAACAGTAACTTC.

This clonotype was observed at least ten times. The genes are TRBV12-3 or TRBV12-4 and TRBJ1-5; 8 bases align to TRBD1. CDR3 length: 15 amino acids. V was clipped by 8 bases and J by 0 bases; unmatched bases: 6. DNA of the CDR3: TGTGCCAGCGGATTGACAGGGGATAGCAATCAGCCCCAGCATTTT. Its protein product is CASGLTGDSNQPQHF.